This TCR beta chain was sequenced during a study of T cells after yellow fever vaccination (dated by TCRdb to between 2018 and 2021). Broadly, across the study: The SMART-Seq v4 Ultra Low Input RNA kit was used to prepare libraries from fractions with low cell numbers. To track T-cell clones before and after primary and booster YFV17D yellow fever vaccination, bulk TCR alpha and beta repertoires were sequenced longitudinally. Two healthy male donors, one aged 18 to 30 and one aged 30 to 40 years, were included in the cohort. Blood was drawn at multiple timepoints before and after primary and secondary immunization, with bulk PBMC replicates and cell subsets isolated.

This clonotype was found many times. Its target antigen remains unknown. It has no much larger one-base neighbor in the sample; base qualities were not kept. TCRdb shows the sequencer as Illumina NovaSeq 6000. TCR cDNA was synthesized by 5'RACE template switching, through which a universal primer site and unique molecular identifiers were introduced. Priming for cDNA synthesis came from both the TCR alpha and TCR beta constant segments. Library amplification used two PCR steps, and the second PCR step added sample barcodes and sequencing adapters. Libraries were sequenced on Illumina HiSeq 2500 (2x100 bp) or NovaSeq (2x150 bp). As for the authors' bioinformatics: MIGEC handled demultiplexing of reads and collapsing into UMI consensus sequences, while MiXCR performed V(D)J alignment. Clonotypes responding to the vaccine were identified with edgeR on replicate PBMC samples, with the criteria of FDR below 0.01 and a log2 fold change above 5 up to day 15. Each bulk clonotype received a CD4 or CD8 identity based on whether the sequenced CD4 or CD8 repertoire contained that clonotype at higher abundance. The public reads were reprocessed in TCRdb via fastp at Q25 and MiXCR, keeping in-frame beta chains. CDR3 protein sequences are deduplicated, and each keeps its most common genes and DNA. Here the V and J calls rest on TCRdb's processing, not on the authors' analysis. This sample holds a few hundred thousand distinct CDR3 sequences; approximately 3.8% were observed only once. The ten largest clones take up roughly a quarter of the sample.

The treatment or condition label for this specimen denotes: live attenuated yellow fever vaccine strain. At each blood-draw timepoint, two biological replicates of bulk PBMCs were obtained. PBMCs were isolated from peripheral blood using a standard Ficoll-Paque protocol. TriZol was used to extract RNA from bulk PBMCs, from CD4 and CD8 fractions, and from dextramer-positive and dextramer-negative fractions. What the research found in general, with its limitations: Because the study included only a couple of donors, the extent to which the findings can be generalized is limited. Most clones expanded after primary vaccination were re-detected after the booster (just under 97% of CD4 and roughly 87% of CD8), suggesting broad memory maintenance. A small fraction of clonotypes showed up in both the CD4 and CD8 compartments, probably as a result of convergent recombination. Compared with the primary T-cell response, the secondary T-cell response was weaker but faster, peaking on day 5 rather than day 15. Computational filtering was required because FACS-sorted repertoires could contain abundant contaminating clonotypes from the bulk population.

This receptor was obtained from a man aged 18 to 29 who received the YFV17D yellow fever vaccine. The material was PBMCs, obtained on the day of the yellow fever booster vaccination.

This receptor has the CDR3 CASSFEGGNQPQHF. The bases are TGCGCCAGCAGCTTCGAGGGGGGCAATCAGCCCCAGCATTTT. The sequence links TRBV5-1 to TRBJ1-5, and TRBD1 may be the D gene, going by 6 matching bases. Including the terminal cysteine and phenylalanine, the CDR3 comprises 14 residues. Only the CDR3 part of the read is kept: 42 bases, read in frame from the first base. The germline ends are 8 bases apart after V is trimmed by 2 bases and J by 2 bases. The germline V gene gives CDR1 as SGHRS and CDR2 as YFSETQ.